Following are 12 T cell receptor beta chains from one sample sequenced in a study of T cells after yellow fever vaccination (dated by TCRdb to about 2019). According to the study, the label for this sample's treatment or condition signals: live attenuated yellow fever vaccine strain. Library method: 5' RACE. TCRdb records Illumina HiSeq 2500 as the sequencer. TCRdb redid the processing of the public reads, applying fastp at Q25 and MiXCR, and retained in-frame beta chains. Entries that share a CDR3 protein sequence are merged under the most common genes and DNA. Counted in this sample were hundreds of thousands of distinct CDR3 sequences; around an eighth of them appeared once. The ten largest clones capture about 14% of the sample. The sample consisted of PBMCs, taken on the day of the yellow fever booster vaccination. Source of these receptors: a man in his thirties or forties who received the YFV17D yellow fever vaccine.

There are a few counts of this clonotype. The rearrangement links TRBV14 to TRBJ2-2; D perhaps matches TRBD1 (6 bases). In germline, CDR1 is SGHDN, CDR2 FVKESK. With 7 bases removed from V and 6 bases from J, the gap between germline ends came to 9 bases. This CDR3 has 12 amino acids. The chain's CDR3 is CASTWGPGELFF. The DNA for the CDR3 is TGTGCCAGCACCTGGGGGCCCGGGGAGCTGTTTTTT.

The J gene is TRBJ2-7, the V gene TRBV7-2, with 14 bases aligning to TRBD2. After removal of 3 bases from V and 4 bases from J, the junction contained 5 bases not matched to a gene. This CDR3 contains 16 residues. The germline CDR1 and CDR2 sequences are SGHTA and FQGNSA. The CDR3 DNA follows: TGTGCCAGCAGCTTCGGACTAGCGGGAGGAAAATACGAGCAGTACTTC. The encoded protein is CASSFGLAGGKYEQYF.

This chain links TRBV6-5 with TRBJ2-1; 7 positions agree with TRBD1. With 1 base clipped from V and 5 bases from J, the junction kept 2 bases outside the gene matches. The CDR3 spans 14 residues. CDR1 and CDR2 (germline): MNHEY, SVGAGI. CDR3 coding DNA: TGTGCCAGCAGTTACTATGGACAGGACAATGAGCAGTTCTTC. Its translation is CASSYYGQDNEQFF.

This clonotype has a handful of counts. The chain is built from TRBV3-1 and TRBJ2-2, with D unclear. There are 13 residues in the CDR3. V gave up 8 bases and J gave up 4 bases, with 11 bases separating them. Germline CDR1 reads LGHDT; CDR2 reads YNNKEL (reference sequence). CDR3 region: CASLLMGTGELFF. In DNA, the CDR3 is TGTGCCAGCCTTCTCATGGGCACCGGGGAGCTGTTTTTT.

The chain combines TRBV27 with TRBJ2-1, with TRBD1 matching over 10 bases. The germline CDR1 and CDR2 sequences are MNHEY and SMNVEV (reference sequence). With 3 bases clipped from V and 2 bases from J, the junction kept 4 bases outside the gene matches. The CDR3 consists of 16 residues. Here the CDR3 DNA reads TGTGCCAGCAGTTTTGGGGACAGGGGTCCCTACAATGAGCAGTTCTTC. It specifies CASSFGDRGPYNEQFF.

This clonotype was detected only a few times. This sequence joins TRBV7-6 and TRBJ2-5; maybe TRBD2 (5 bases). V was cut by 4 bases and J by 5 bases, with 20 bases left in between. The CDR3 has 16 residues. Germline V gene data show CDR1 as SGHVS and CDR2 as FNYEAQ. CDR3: CASSSRVKMAGETQYF. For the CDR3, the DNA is TGTGCCAGCAGCTCGAGGGTGAAGATGGCGGGCGAGACCCAGTACTTC.

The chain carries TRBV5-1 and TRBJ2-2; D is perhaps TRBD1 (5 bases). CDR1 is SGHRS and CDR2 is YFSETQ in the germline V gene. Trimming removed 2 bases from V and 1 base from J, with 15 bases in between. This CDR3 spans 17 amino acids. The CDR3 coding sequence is TGCGCCAGCAGCTTAGACGGACAACTCAGGAACACCGGGGAGCTGTTTTTT. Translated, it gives CASSLDGQLRNTGELFF.

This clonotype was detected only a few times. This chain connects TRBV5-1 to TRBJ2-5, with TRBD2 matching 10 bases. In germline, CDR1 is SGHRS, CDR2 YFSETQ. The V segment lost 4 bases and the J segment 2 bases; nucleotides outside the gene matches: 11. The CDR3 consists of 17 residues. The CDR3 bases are TGCGCCAGCAGCACCCAGGGGCCACTAGCGGGACAAGAGACCCAGTACTTC. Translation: CASSTQGPLAGQETQYF.

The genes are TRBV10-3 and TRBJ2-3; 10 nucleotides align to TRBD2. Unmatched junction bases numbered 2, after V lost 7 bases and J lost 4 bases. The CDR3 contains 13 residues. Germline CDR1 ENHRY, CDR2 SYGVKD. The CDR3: CAITSGSADTQYF. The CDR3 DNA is TGTGCCATCACTAGCGGGAGCGCAGATACGCAGTATTTT.

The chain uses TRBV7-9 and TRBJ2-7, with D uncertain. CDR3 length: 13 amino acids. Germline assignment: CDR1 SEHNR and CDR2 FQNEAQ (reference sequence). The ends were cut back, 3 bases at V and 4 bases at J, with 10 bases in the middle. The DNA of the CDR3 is TGTGCCAGCAGCTTCCAAGCTGCGTACGAGCAGTACTTC. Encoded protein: CASSFQAAYEQYF.

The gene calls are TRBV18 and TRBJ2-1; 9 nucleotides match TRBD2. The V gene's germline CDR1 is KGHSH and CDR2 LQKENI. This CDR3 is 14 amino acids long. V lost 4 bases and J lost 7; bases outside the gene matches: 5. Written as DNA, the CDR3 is TGTGCCAGCTCACAAAGGACTAGCGTGAATGAGCAGTTCTTC. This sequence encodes CASSQRTSVNEQFF. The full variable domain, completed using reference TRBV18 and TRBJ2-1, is NAGVMQNPRHLVRRRGQEARLRCSPMKGHSHVYWYRQLPEEGLKFMVYLQKENIIDESGMPKERFSAEFPKEGPSILRIQQVVRGDSAAYFCASSQRTSVNEQFFGPGTRLTVL.

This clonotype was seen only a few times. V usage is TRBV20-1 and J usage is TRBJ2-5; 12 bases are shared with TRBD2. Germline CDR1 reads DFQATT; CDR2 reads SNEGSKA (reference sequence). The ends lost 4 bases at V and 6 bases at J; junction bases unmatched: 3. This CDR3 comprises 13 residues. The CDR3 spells CSATSGRVKTQYF. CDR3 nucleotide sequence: TGCAGTGCTACTAGCGGGAGGGTCAAGACCCAGTACTTC.